This TCR beta chain was obtained from a study of OX40 agonist ivuxolimab in advanced cancers. At the level of the study: The patients received agonistic anti-OX40 (CD134) antibody ivuxolimab. Prior checkpoint blockade (anti-PD-1, anti-PD-L1 or anti-CTLA-4) was permitted; around 37% had it.

With respect to this clone: Its target is unknown.

The CDR3 extends over 15 amino acids. V gave up 6 bases and J gave up 1 base, with 10 bases separating them. The germline V gene encodes CDR1 ENHRY and CDR2 SYGVKD. Autoimmune disease history or systemic immunosuppression meant exclusion. This table comes from immunoSEQ multiplex PCR, and its TCRdb copy is limited to in-frame clones, with some not included. The profile shows tens of thousands of clones, more than 85% of them singletons. General study findings and limits: Certain nonresponding patients likewise had low normalized T-cell clonal expansion.

Sample: CD4+ or CD8+ T cells sorted from blood, taken in a trial of the OX40 agonist ivuxolimab. The receptor was derived from an adult with an advanced solid tumor such as melanoma, head and neck, liver or kidney cancer. This rearrangement joins TRBV10-3 to TRBJ2-6, with D possibly TRBD1 on 6 matching bases. The CDR3 region is CAIRSQGSGANVLTF. The CDR3 coding sequence is TGTGCCATCAGAAGCCAGGGGTCTGGGGCCAACGTCCTGACTTTC.